What follows are 7 T cell receptor beta chains derived from one specimen sequenced in a study of circulating and synovial CD4+ cells in juvenile arthritis. Here immunoSEQ multiplex PCR was the method, and the copy in TCRdb shows in-frame clones only, minus some. The sample lists fewer than 35,000 clones, 90% to 95% occurring once. The sequenced material came from CD4+ T cells from blood. Receptors originate from a human donor with juvenile idiopathic arthritis.

The V call is TRBV2, the J call TRBJ1-6; D not resolved. The CDR3 has 14 residues. CDR1 and CDR2 from the germline V gene are SNHLY and FYNNEI. Trimming shortened V by 7 bases and J by 7 bases, and 14 bases separated the two germline ends. CDR3 sequence (DNA): TGTGCCAGCACCACCGACGGGTTCAATTCACCCCTCCACTTT. As protein: CASTTDGFNSPLHF.

V is TRBV30 and J is TRBJ2-3; 11 bases are a match to TRBD2. J lost 0 bases, V lost 2 bases, and 7 bases had no gene match. The length of the CDR3 is 17 residues. Germline lookup yields CDR1 GTSNPN and CDR2 SVGIG (reference sequence). DNA of the CDR3: TGTGCCTGGAGTTACTTCCGGACTAGCGGGAGCACAGATACGCAGTATTTT. It yields the protein CAWSYFRTSGSTDTQYF.

The CDR3 sequence: CASSPRVAGGVKVGSDEQFF. The CDR3 DNA reads as TGTGCCAGCAGCCCCAGGGTAGCGGGAGGTGTAAAAGTGGGTAGCGATGAGCAGTTCTTC. The chain uses TRBV7-3 and TRBJ2-1; 10 nucleotides align to TRBD2. The V segment lost 5 bases and the J segment 8 bases; nucleotides outside the gene matches: 24. Per germline, CDR1 SGHTA and CDR2 FQGTGA. This CDR3 is 20 amino acids long.

This clone occurred once. The chain couples TRBV7-3 to TRBJ2-3; TRBD1 might be the D (6 bases). V was clipped by 3 bases and J by 2 bases, with 9 bases between them. This CDR3 comprises 14 residues. The germline gives CDR1 SGHTA, CDR2 FQGTGA. CDR3 region: CASSLDRYTDTQYF. CDR3 DNA sequence: TGTGCCAGCAGCTTGGACAGATACACAGATACGCAGTATTTT.

This clone was seen once. This rearrangement joins TRBV28 to TRBJ2-3, with TRBD2 as a possible D gene (5 bases). The CDR3 has 14 residues. Per the germline V gene, CDR1 is MDHEN and CDR2 is SYDVKM. Deletions cut 7 bases from V and 1 base from J, with 12 bases between. The CDR3 region has the DNA TGTGCCAGCACCCCCCCGCGGGGCACAGATACGCAGTATTTT. Residues: CASTPPRGTDTQYF.

V is TRBV11-1 and J is TRBJ2-1; the match to TRBD2 covers 11 bases. The V gene end was trimmed by 3 bases and the J gene end by 9 bases; junction bases not matched to a gene: 13. Germline V lookup: CDR1 SGHAT, CDR2 FQDESV (reference sequence). The CDR3 covers 17 residues. The CDR3 coding sequence is TGTGCCAGCAGCTTGAAAACTAGCGGGAGTCCCTTGAGTGAGCAGTTCTTC. Its protein product is CASSLKTSGSPLSEQFF.

V usage is TRBV5-4 and J usage is TRBJ2-2; 7 positions match TRBD2. Trimming cost V 4 bases and J 1 base; bases outside gene matches: 4. CDR3 length equals 15 residues. Germline CDR1 SGHNT, CDR2 YYREEE (reference sequence). The CDR3 region has the DNA TGTGCCAGCAGCCCATCTAGCGGGAACACCGGGGAGCTGTTTTTT. Its protein product is CASSPSSGNTGELFF.